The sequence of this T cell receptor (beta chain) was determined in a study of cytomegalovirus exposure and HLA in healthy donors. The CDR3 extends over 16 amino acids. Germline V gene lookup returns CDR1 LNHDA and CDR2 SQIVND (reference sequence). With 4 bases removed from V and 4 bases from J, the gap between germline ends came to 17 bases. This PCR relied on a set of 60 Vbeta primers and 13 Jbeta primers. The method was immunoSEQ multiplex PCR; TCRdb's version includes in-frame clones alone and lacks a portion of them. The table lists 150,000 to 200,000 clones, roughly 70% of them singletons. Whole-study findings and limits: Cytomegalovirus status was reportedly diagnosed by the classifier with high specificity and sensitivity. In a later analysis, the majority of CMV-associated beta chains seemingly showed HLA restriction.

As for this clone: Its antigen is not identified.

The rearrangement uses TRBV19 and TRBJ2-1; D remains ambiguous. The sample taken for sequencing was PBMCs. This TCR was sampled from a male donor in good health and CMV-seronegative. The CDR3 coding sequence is TGTGCCAGTAGTAACTTGGGCGTCACAACGTACAATGAGCAGTTCTTC. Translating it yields CASSNLGVTTYNEQFF.